This TCR beta chain was documented in a study of cytomegalovirus exposure and HLA in healthy donors. Study details: There were some 380 genotyped donors. Of these, roughly 80% fell in the genetic ancestry cluster associated with self-reported Caucasian donors.

For this clone: Its cognate antigen is unknown.

Findings and limits, study-wide: Most TCR sequences showed up rarely, but some public TCRs showed up in many donors. It was reported in a later analysis that an Asian-associated ancestry cluster showed fewer N-insertions than the roughly 710-donor mean. The study flagged some 170 TCR beta chains as cytomegalovirus-associated.

PCR was performed using 60 Vbeta and 13 Jbeta primers. Generated by immunoSEQ multiplex PCR, the TCRdb table keeps only in-frame clones and is missing some. The profile shows under 200,000 clones, roughly 82% of them singletons. This clonotype was obtained from a man between 50 and 59 years old in good health and CMV-seropositive. The sequenced material came from PBMCs.

For the CDR3, the DNA is TGTGCCAGCAGTGAACTGGGAGGAAACGAGCAGTACTTC. Its protein is CASSELGGNEQYF. This chain uses TRBV2 with TRBJ2-7, with D perhaps matching TRBD2 (6 bases). This CDR3 region has 13 residues. Germline CDR1 is SNHLY and CDR2 is FYNNEI. The ends were cut back, 2 bases at V and 5 bases at J, with 10 bases in the middle. Full variable domain (remainder filled in from reference TRBV2 and TRBJ2-7): EPEVTQTPSHQVTQMGQEVILRCVPISNHLYFYWYRQILGQKVEFLVSFYNNEISEKSEIFDDQFSVERPDGSNFTLKIRSTKLEDSAMYFCASSELGGNEQYFGPGTRLTVT.